These 20 T cell receptor beta chains were all obtained from the same sample, sequenced in a study of blood T cell repertoires in COVID-19 (dated by TCRdb to 2020 to 2022). Libraries were made using the immunoSEQ multiplex PCR assay. TCRdb mirrors the immuneACCESS table, restricted to in-frame sequences. Some clones are absent from its copies; in checked studies, under half trace to an unresolved V gene, and the reason for the others is unknown. The sample profile shows 470,000 or so clones; roughly 85% of them were found once. The ten most abundant clones make up about 2% of the sample. The sample was PBMCs or T cells enriched from blood (not recorded which). The receptors originated from a woman between 18 and 30 years old with acute COVID-19.

The V call is TRBV5-1, the J call TRBJ1-3; D call uncertain. The germline V gene encodes CDR1 SGHRS and CDR2 YFSETQ. V lost 1 base and J lost 0, with 11 bases in between. The CDR3 sequence is 16 residues long. CDR3 protein: CASSLPDKPSGNTIYF. CDR3 nucleotides: TGCGCCAGCAGCTTGCCCGACAAGCCCTCTGGAAACACCATATATTTT.

V gene TRBV4-3 combines with J gene TRBJ1-1; 9 bases line up with TRBD1. Germline V CDR1 and CDR2: LGHNA, YSLEER. V was pared by 0 bases and J by 1 base, with 3 bases of the junction left unmatched. The CDR3 length is 16 residues. The CDR3 is CASSQDRGQGNTEAFF. DNA for the CDR3: TGCGCCAGCAGCCAAGATAGGGGACAGGGGAACACTGAAGCTTTCTTT.

This clone came up once. The CDR3 bases are TGTGCCAGCAGCTTATCTAGCGGGAACACCGGGGAGCTGTTTTTT. Translation gives CASSLSSGNTGELFF. This rearrangement joins TRBV7-2 to TRBJ2-2, with 7 bases aligning to TRBD2. The CDR3 extends over 15 amino acids. The trim removed 2 bases at V and 1 base at J, leaving 1 base unmatched. Germline V lookup: CDR1 SGHTA, CDR2 FQGNSA.

This rearrangement joins TRBV6-5 to TRBJ2-7; 11 bases agree with TRBD2. V dropped 5 bases and J dropped 0; count of bases not matched to a gene: 0. Germline loops: CDR1 MNHEY, CDR2 SVGAGI. This CDR3 comprises 14 residues. CDR3 amino acids: CASSTSGSSYEQYF. The CDR3 coding sequence is TGTGCCAGCAGTACTAGCGGGAGCTCCTACGAGCAGTACTTC.

This clone came up a few times. The rearrangement links TRBV5-4 to TRBJ1-2, with D possibly matching TRBD1 (6 bases). Germline assignment: CDR1 SGHNT and CDR2 YYREEE (reference sequence). The CDR3 consists of 16 residues. Trimming took off 4 bases at V and 4 bases at J, with 20 bases between the two ends. The CDR3 region has the DNA TGTGCCAGCAGCCGGGTGGGGGACAAACTCCTCTATGGCTACACCTTC. Its protein is CASSRVGDKLLYGYTF.

This clone was detected ten times or more. The chain carries TRBV9 and TRBJ2-7, with 8 bases that match TRBD2. Germline lookup yields CDR1 SGDLS and CDR2 YYNGEE. The CDR3 is 14 amino acids. V lost 4 bases to trimming and J lost 6 bases; unmatched junction nucleotides: 9. The DNA of the CDR3 is TGTGCCAGCAGCTCAAGCGGGAGCGGAGGCGAGCAGTACTTC. Translating gives CASSSSGSGGEQYF.

The V call is TRBV5-1, the J call TRBJ2-3, with 8 bases fitting TRBD2. Looked up from germline, CDR1 is SGHRS and CDR2 is YFSETQ. With V trimmed by 3 bases and J by 0 bases, 12 bases remained unmatched. There are 18 residues in the CDR3. CDR3 residues: CASSSPKVSGISTDTQYF. For the CDR3, the DNA is TGCGCCAGCAGCTCTCCGAAGGTTAGCGGGATTAGCACAGATACGCAGTATTTT.

The V gene is TRBV19, the J gene TRBJ1-1; D is ambiguous. CDR1 and CDR2 from the germline V gene are LNHDA and SQIVND (reference sequence). V shed 7 bases and J shed 4 bases, with 10 bases lying between them. The CDR3 totals 12 residues. CDR3 in amino acids: CASILGGTEAFF. CDR3 nucleotides: TGTGCCAGTATTCTGGGAGGCACTGAAGCTTTCTTT.

This chain connects TRBV15 to TRBJ2-3; D not certain. Trimming left V 4 bases short and J 9 bases short, with 14 bases between. CDR1 is LNHNV, CDR2 YYDKDF, per germline (reference sequence). This CDR3 region has 13 residues. CDR3 nucleotides: TGTGCCACCAGCACCGAATCTATTGAGACGCAGTATTTT. Encoded protein: CATSTESIETQYF.

The CDR3 region is CASSDSGFEGTDTQYF. The CDR3 region has the DNA TGCGCCAGCAGTGACTCAGGGTTTGAAGGCACAGATACGCAGTATTTT. J is TRBJ2-3 and V is TRBV10-1, with a weak D call TRBD1 (5 bases). The CDR3 runs to 16 residues. Trimming took off 3 bases at V and 1 base at J, with 14 bases between the two ends. Germline V gene data show CDR1 as WNHNN and CDR2 as SYGVQD (reference sequence).

Remarks on this clone: At the DNA level, this CDR3 is encoded by other sequences in the same sample as well. This chain connects TRBV3-1 (or the pseudogene TRBV3-2) to TRBJ1-5; D is perhaps TRBD1 (6 bases). The CDR3 contains 14 residues. The V end was cut by 3 bases, the J end by 6 bases, with 12 bases between. Germline V gene data show CDR1 as LGHDT and CDR2 as YNNKEL (reference sequence). The CDR3 loop is CASSHGGVGQPQHF. As DNA, the CDR3 is TGTGCCAGCAGCCATGGGGGCGTCGGTCAGCCCCAGCATTTT.

The CDR3 sequence: CASSPRFVSGTSYEQYF. The DNA for the CDR3 is TGTGCCAGCTCACCCAGGTTTGTTAGCGGGACCTCCTACGAGCAGTACTTC. J is TRBJ2-7 and V is TRBV18, with TRBD2 matching over 8 bases. This CDR3 spans 17 amino acids. Per the germline V gene, CDR1 is KGHSH and CDR2 is LQKENI. The trim removed 3 bases at V and 0 bases at J, leaving 10 bases unmatched.

The chain links TRBV28 to TRBJ1-6, with D perhaps matching TRBD1 (6 bases). The germline V gene has CDR1 MDHEN and CDR2 SYDVKM. Trimming took off 5 bases at V and 0 bases at J, with 14 bases between the two ends. CDR3 length: 17 amino acids. CDR3 nucleotides: TGTGCCAGCAGTCCGGGACATAAGAGCTCCTATAATTCACCCCTCCACTTT. Translated: CASSPGHKSSYNSPLHF.

Comments on this clone: Compared with germline, one end of the junction differs, possibly owing to a read error. This chain joins TRBV12-5 and TRBJ2-1, with unresolved D. Germline V gene lookup returns CDR1 LGHNT and CDR2 FRNRAP. CDR3 length: 12 residues. Here the CDR3 reads CASGLARKALIF. In DNA form, the CDR3 reads TGTGCTAGTGGTTTGGCGCGGAAAGCCTTGATCTTC.

This clone was observed once. J is TRBJ1-2 and V is TRBV19; 7 nucleotides line up with TRBD1. CDR3 length: 13 amino acids. Trimming cost V 3 bases and J 9 bases; bases outside gene matches: 7. Germline V gene lookup returns CDR1 LNHDA and CDR2 SQIVND (reference sequence). This CDR3 reads CASSIDRDTSYTF. DNA for the CDR3: TGTGCCAGTAGTATTGACAGGGATACAAGCTACACCTTC.

The chain employs TRBV5-4 and TRBJ2-1; tentative D call: TRBD1 (6 bases). Germline V CDR1 and CDR2: SGHNT, YYREEE (reference sequence). This CDR3 region has 15 residues. V gave up 4 bases and J gave up 1 base, with 12 bases separating them. In nucleotides, the CDR3 is TGTGCCAGCAGCCAACGACAGGTTTCCTACAATGAGCAGTTCTTC. Its protein is CASSQRQVSYNEQFF.

This sequence joins TRBV27 and TRBJ2-5; 10 bases are shared with TRBD1. With 4 bases clipped from V and 5 bases from J, the junction kept 7 bases outside the gene matches. The CDR3 totals 15 residues. In germline, CDR1 is MNHEY, CDR2 SMNVEV (reference sequence). This chain's CDR3 is CASSSFAGQGETQYF. For the CDR3, the DNA is TGTGCCAGCAGTTCCTTCGCGGGACAGGGGGAGACCCAGTACTTC.

This clone was detected only once. The chain combines TRBV29-1 with TRBJ2-1; TRBD2 aligns across 7 bases. Losses at the gene ends were 4 bases for V and 7 bases for J; bases not matched to a gene: 10. The CDR3 extends over 14 amino acids. Germline lookup yields CDR1 SQVTM and CDR2 ANQGSEA. The CDR3 spells CSVGDYRLGNEQFF. CDR3 in DNA: TGCAGCGTTGGGGACTACCGATTAGGGAATGAGCAGTTCTTC.

CDR3 nucleotides: TGTGCCAGCAGTGAAATAGGGGGCCAAACAAGGCACGAGCAGTACTTC. It is translated as CASSEIGGQTRHEQYF. The chain couples TRBV2 to TRBJ2-7, with 7 bases lining up with TRBD1. The V and J ends lost 2 bases and 5 bases, in that order; junction bases with no gene match: 12. This CDR3 spans 16 amino acids. Germline V gene lookup returns CDR1 SNHLY and CDR2 FYNNEI.

A few counts support this clone. The chain recombines TRBV4-2 with TRBJ1-5; 7 positions match TRBD1. V lost 0 bases and J lost 7; bases outside the gene matches: 6. This CDR3 comprises 15 residues. Germline V gene sequence: CDR1 LGHNA, CDR2 YNFKEQ. CDR3: CASSQDRVTGQPQHF. CDR3 in DNA: TGTGCCAGCAGCCAAGACAGGGTGACAGGGCAGCCCCAGCATTTT.